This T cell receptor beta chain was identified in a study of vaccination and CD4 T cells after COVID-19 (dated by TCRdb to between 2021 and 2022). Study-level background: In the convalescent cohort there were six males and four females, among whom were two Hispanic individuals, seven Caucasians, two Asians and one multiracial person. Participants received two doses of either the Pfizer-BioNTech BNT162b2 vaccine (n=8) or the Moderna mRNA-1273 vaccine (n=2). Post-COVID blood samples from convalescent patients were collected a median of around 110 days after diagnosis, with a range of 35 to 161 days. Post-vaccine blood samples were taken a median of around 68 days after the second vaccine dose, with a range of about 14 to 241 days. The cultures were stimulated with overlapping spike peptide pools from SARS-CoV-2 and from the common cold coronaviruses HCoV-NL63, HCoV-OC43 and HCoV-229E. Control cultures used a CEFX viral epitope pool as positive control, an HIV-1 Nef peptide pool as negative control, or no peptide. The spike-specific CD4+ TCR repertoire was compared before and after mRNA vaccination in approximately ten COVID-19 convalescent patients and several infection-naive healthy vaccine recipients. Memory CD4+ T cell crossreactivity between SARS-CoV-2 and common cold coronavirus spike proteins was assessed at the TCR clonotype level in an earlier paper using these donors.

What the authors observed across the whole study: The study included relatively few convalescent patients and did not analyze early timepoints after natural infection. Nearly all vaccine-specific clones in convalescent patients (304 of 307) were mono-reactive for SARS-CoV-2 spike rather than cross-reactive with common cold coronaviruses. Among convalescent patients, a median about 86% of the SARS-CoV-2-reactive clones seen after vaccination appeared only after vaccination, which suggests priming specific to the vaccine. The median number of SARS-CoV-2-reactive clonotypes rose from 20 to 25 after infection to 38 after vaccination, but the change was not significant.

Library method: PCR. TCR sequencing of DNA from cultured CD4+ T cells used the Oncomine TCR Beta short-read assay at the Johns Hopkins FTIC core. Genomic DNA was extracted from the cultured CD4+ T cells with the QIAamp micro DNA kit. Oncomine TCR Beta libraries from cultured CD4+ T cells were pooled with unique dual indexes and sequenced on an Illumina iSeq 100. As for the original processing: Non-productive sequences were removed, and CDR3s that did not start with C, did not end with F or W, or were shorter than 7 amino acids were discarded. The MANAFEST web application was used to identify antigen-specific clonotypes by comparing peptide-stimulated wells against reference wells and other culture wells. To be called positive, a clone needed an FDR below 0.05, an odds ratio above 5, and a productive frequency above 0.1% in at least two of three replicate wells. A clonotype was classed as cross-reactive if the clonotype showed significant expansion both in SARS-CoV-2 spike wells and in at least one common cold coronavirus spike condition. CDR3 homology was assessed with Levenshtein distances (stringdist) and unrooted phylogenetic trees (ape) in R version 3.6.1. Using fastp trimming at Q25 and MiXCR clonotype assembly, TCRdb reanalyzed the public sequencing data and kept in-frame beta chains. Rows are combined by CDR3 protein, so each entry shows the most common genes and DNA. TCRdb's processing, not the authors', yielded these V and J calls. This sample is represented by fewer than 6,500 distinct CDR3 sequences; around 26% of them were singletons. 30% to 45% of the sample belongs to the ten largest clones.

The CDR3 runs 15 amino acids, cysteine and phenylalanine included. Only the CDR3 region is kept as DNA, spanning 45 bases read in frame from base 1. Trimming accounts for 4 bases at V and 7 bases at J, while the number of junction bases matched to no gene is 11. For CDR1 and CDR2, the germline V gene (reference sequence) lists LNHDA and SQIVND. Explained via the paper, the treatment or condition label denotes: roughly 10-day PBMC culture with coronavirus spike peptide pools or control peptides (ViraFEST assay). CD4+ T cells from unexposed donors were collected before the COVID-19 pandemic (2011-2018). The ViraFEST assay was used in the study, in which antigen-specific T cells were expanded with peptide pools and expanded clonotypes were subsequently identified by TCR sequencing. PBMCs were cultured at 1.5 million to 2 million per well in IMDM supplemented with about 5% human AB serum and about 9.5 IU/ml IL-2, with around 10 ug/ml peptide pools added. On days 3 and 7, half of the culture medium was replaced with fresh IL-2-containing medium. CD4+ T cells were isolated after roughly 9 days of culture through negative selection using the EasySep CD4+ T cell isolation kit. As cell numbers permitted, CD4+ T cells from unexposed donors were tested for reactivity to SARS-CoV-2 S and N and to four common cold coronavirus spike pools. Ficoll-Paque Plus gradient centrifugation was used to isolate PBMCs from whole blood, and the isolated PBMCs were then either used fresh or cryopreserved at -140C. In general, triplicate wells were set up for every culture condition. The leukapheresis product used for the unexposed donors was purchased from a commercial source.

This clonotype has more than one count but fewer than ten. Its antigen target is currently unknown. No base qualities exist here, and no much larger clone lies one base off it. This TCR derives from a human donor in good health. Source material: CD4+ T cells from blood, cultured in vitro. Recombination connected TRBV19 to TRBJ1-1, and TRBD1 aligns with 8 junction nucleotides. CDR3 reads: CASSRDRTGFDEAFF. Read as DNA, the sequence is TGTGCCAGTAGTAGGGACCGGACAGGGTTCGATGAAGCTTTCTTT.